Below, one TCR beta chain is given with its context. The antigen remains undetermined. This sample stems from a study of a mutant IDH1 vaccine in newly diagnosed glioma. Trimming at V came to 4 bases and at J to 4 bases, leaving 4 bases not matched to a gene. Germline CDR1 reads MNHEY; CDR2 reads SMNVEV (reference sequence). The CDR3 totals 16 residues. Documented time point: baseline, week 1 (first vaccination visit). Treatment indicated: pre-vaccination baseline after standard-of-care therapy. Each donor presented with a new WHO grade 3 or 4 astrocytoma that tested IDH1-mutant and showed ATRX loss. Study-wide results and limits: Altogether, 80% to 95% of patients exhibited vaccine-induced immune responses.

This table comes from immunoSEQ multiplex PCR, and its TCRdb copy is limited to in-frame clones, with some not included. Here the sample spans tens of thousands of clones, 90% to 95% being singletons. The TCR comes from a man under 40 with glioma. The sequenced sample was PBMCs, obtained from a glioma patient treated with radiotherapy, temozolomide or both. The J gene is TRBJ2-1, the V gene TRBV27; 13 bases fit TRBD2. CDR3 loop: CASSSRGLAGYNEQFF. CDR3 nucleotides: TGTGCCAGCAGTTCCAGGGGACTAGCGGGGTACAATGAGCAGTTCTTC.